One T cell receptor (beta chain) is described in this entry. Its antigen remains undetermined. Per-base qualities were not stored, and no clone one base away is much larger. Patients with a history of autoimmune disease or receiving systemic immunosuppression were excluded from the trial. Peripheral blood for TCR sequencing was collected from all dose cohorts at baseline, on cycle 4 day 1, and on cycle 7 day 1. The samples were drawn from a first-in-human, open-label, multicenter phase I dose-escalation trial of ivuxolimab. The trial enrolled adults with locally advanced or metastatic head and neck squamous cell, hepatocellular, melanoma or renal cell carcinoma. CD4+ and CD8+ T cells were sorted separately from peripheral blood before TCR sequencing. For sequencing of the TCRbeta CDR3 region, genomic DNA was extracted from the sorted cells. TCRbeta CDR3 regions were sequenced using the immunoSEQ Assay. TCRdb holds this immuneACCESS table with in-frame rearrangements only. Some clones are missing; in checked studies, unresolved V genes explain under half, and the rest has no known cause. This sample lists more than 35,000 clones; 76% were detected once. The top ten hold under 25% of the sample.

These data come from a study of OX40 agonist ivuxolimab in advanced cancers. Some background on the complete study: Ivuxolimab, which targeted the costimulatory receptor OX40 (CD134), was an agonistic, fully human IgG2 monoclonal antibody. Intravenous ivuxolimab was administered to patients every 2 weeks at six dose levels: 0.01, 0.1, 0.3, 1.5, 3 and 10 mg/kg. Of the roughly 51 patients in dose escalation, about 20 had hepatocellular carcinoma, some 15 had melanoma, 9 had renal cell carcinoma and 9 had head and neck cancer. The dose-escalation cohort was 82.7% male with a mean age of about 54 years, ranging from 23 to 79. Prior anti-PD-1, anti-PD-L1 or anti-CTLA-4 therapy was permitted, and checkpoint inhibitors had been received by about 44% of dose-escalation patients. Partial responses occurred in three dose-escalation patients: two with cutaneous melanoma and one with hepatocellular carcinoma. The point of sequencing TCRbeta in the periphery was to test whether ivuxolimab changed TCR sequence diversity and drove clonal T-cell expansion. The paper covers the monotherapy dose-escalation part of the phase I ivuxolimab trial, which included N ≈ 57 patients. Points the paper makes about the study in general: On average, CD8+ T cells showed more expanded clones than CD4+ T cells after ivuxolimab. The antigen specificity of the clonally expanded peripheral T cells was not determined. In the 0.1-3.0 mg/kg groups, partial responders were among the patients with the lowest normalized peripheral clonal expansion, particularly in CD8+ T cells. Low levels of normalized T-cell clonal expansion were also seen in some patients who did not respond. At doses of 0.1 to 3.0 mg/kg, clonal expansion of both CD4+ and CD8+ T cells in blood was seen between baseline and week 6.

From cysteine to phenylalanine, the CDR3 is 15 amino acids long. Only the CDR3 part of the read is kept: 45 bases, read in frame from the first base. A distance of 18 bases separates the germline ends of V and J, which lose 7 bases and 2 bases respectively. From a lookup of the germline V gene (reference sequence), CDR1 and CDR2 are LNHDA and SQIVND. This clonotype was sampled from an adult with an advanced solid tumor such as melanoma, head and neck, liver or kidney cancer. The chain is encoded by TRBV19 joined to TRBJ2-7, with no confidently assigned D gene. This specimen was CD4+ or CD8+ T cells sorted from blood, taken in a trial of the OX40 agonist ivuxolimab. At the DNA level, the sequence is TGTGCCAGTAAATCCACTGGCCACCATACCTACGAGCAGTACTTC. It specifies CASKSTGHHTYEQYF.